Each of the 20 T cell receptor beta chains below was sequenced from the same sample in a study of OX40 agonist ivuxolimab in advanced cancers. Assay used: immunoSEQ multiplex PCR; TCRdb lists only in-frame clones, some missing. The repertoire includes tens of thousands of clones, about four fifths of them detected once, and approximately 6.6% sits in the top ten. The input for sequencing was CD4+ or CD8+ T cells sorted from blood, taken in a trial of the OX40 agonist ivuxolimab. These receptor sequences come from an adult with an advanced solid tumor such as melanoma, head and neck, liver or kidney cancer.

The rearrangement uses TRBV6-1 and TRBJ2-3; 7 positions match TRBD1. The CDR3 sequence is 15 residues long. The germline CDR1 and CDR2 sequences are MNHNS and SASEGT. V was clipped by 7 bases and J by 2 bases; unmatched bases: 9. The CDR3 DNA reads TGTGCCAGCACCTCCTTACAGGGGACCACAGATACGCAGTATTTT. Translated, it gives CASTSLQGTTDTQYF.

V gene TRBV5-1 combines with J gene TRBJ2-1; TRBD1 might be the D (6 bases). Germline V lookup: CDR1 SGHRS, CDR2 YFSETQ. The CDR3 sequence is 14 residues long. V was shortened by 2 bases and J by 8 bases, with 14 bases between the two germline ends. The CDR3 bases are TGCGCCAGCAGCTTCGCACAGGGTTTCGATGAGCAGTTCTTC. Its protein product is CASSFAQGFDEQFF. The whole variable domain, remainder taken from reference TRBV5-1 and TRBJ2-1, is KAGVTQTPRYLIKTRGQQVTLSCSPISGHRSVSWYQQTPGQGLQFLFEYFSETQRNKGNFPGRFSGRQFSNSRSEMNVSTLELGDSALYLCASSFAQGFDEQFFGPGTRLTVL.

This clone is termed large (0.1 to 1%). The rearrangement uses TRBV4-1 and TRBJ1-2; no clear D gene. In germline, CDR1 is MGHRA, CDR2 YSYEKL. V lost 1 base to trimming and J lost 1 base, with 7 bases between them. The CDR3 contains 14 residues. DNA for the CDR3: TGCGCCAGCAGCCAAGGTGGCGGTAACTATGGCTACACCTTC. Its translation is CASSQGGGNYGYTF.

The chain uses TRBV9 and TRBJ2-1, with D uncertain. Trimming removed 3 bases from V and 6 bases from J, with 7 bases in between. From germline, CDR1 is SGDLS and CDR2 YYNGEE. The length of the CDR3 is 12 residues. CDR3 region: CASSEGFNEQFF. CDR3 in DNA: TGTGCCAGCAGCGAGGGATTCAATGAGCAGTTCTTC. The full variable domain, in which reference TRBV9 and TRBJ2-1 provide the parts outside the CDR3, is DSGVTQTPKHLITATGQRVTLRCSPRSGDLSVYWYQQSLDQGLQFLIQYYNGEERAKGNILERFSAQQFPDLHSELNLSSLELGDSALYFCASSEGFNEQFFGPGTRLTVL.

The V gene is TRBV5-4, the J gene TRBJ1-5, with TRBD1 identical over 7 bases. The CDR3 totals 15 residues. V shed 2 bases and J 0 bases; nucleotides not matched to a gene: 2. From germline, CDR1 is SGHNT and CDR2 YYREEE (reference sequence). CDR3 sequence (DNA): TGTGCCAGCAGCTTAGGGACAGATAGCAATCAGCCCCAGCATTTT. Its translation is CASSLGTDSNQPQHF.

The sample holds one count of this clone. The V and J genes are TRBV7-2 and TRBJ1-2; D gene ambiguous. Germline V lookup: CDR1 SGHTA, CDR2 FQGNSA. Trimming took off 3 bases at V and 4 bases at J, with 9 bases between the two ends. This CDR3 has 13 residues. The CDR3 reads CASSFEGFYGYTF. The CDR3 DNA sequence: TGTGCCAGCAGCTTCGAGGGTTTCTATGGCTACACCTTC.

This rearrangement joins TRBV27 to TRBJ2-1, with unresolved D. V was cut by 5 bases and J by 8 bases, with 10 bases left in between. In germline, CDR1 is MNHEY, CDR2 SMNVEV (reference sequence). This CDR3 spans 12 amino acids. Here the CDR3 DNA reads TGTGCCAGCAGTACCCTAGATCATGAGCAGTTCTTC. Its protein is CASSTLDHEQFF.

The chain joins TRBV5-6 to TRBJ1-2; no reliable D call. The CDR3 covers 14 residues. The V and J ends lost 0 bases and 4 bases respectively, with 10 bases between them. Germline V gene sequence: CDR1 SGHDT, CDR2 YYEEEE. In DNA, the CDR3 is TGTGCCAGCAGCTTGGGGGAGGGTGGCTATGGCTACACCTTC. Its protein product is CASSLGEGGYGYTF.

The DNA of the CDR3 is TGTGCCAGCAGCATGAGCGGGAGTTCCTACAATGAGCAGTTCTTC. Protein sequence: CASSMSGSSYNEQFF. The V and J genes are TRBV7-6 and TRBJ2-1, with TRBD2 matching 8 bases. This CDR3 spans 15 amino acids. J gave up 1 base and V 5 bases, and 4 bases lay outside the gene matches. Looked up from germline, CDR1 is SGHVS and CDR2 is FNYEAQ.

The chain employs TRBV28 and TRBJ2-1; maybe TRBD1 (5 bases). From germline, CDR1 is MDHEN and CDR2 SYDVKM. V lost 4 bases and J 7 bases, leaving 17 bases between the germline ends. CDR3 length: 15 amino acids. The CDR3 DNA sequence: TGTGCCAGCAGTTCCTTGTCGGACAACCCTAATGAGCAGTTCTTC. Translated, it gives CASSSLSDNPNEQFF.

The rearrangement links TRBV5-4 to TRBJ2-1, with D unresolved. This CDR3 is 13 amino acids long. The V gene's germline CDR1 is SGHNT and CDR2 YYREEE (reference sequence). V was cut by 0 bases and J by 4 bases, with 5 bases left in between. The CDR3: CASSLETYNEQFF. Here the CDR3 DNA reads TGTGCCAGCAGCTTGGAGACATACAATGAGCAGTTCTTC.

The chain links TRBV4-3 to TRBJ1-1; no reliable D call. Trimming pared 6 bases from V and 0 bases from J, leaving 8 bases between. Looked up from germline, CDR1 is LGHNA and CDR2 is YSLEER. The CDR3 length is 13 residues. CDR3 nucleotide sequence: TGCGCCAGCAGTCACAGCCTGAACACTGAAGCTTTCTTT. Amino acid sequence: CASSHSLNTEAFF.

This clone was seen only a few times. The chain joins TRBV28 to TRBJ1-5; D remains ambiguous. The CDR3 is made up of 15 amino acids. Germline-derived CDR1 and CDR2 are MDHEN and SYDVKM. The V and J ends lost 2 bases and 2 bases respectively, with 10 bases between them. DNA of the CDR3: TGTGCCAGCAGTTTACGATTAACGGGCAATCAGCCCCAGCATTTT. Residues: CASSLRLTGNQPQHF. Complete variable domain (other parts from reference TRBV28 and TRBJ1-5): DVKVTQSSRYLVKRTGEKVFLECVQDMDHENMFWYRQDPGLGLRLIYFSYDVKMKEKGDIPEGYSVSREKKERFSLILESASTNQTSMYLCASSLRLTGNQPQHFGDGTRLSIL.

The chain couples TRBV27 to TRBJ2-1; 8 bases are a match to TRBD1. V dropped 6 bases and J dropped 8; count of bases not matched to a gene: 3. This CDR3 is 12 amino acids long. CDR1 is MNHEY, CDR2 SMNVEV, per germline (reference sequence). CDR3: CASSDRGDEQFF. The CDR3 DNA is TGTGCCAGCAGCGACAGGGGTGATGAGCAGTTCTTC.

J is TRBJ2-7 and V is TRBV7-2, with a tentative D call TRBD1 (5 bases). The germline V and J ends were trimmed by 6 bases and 0 bases, with 9 bases remaining between them. This CDR3 has 13 amino acids. The V gene's germline CDR1 is SGHTA and CDR2 FQGNSA. CDR3 nucleotide sequence: TGTGCCAGCAGATACGACAGCTCCTACGAGCAGTACTTC. Translation: CASRYDSSYEQYF.

This chain links TRBV5-1 with TRBJ2-5; 11 bases match TRBD1. V shed 3 bases and J 3 bases; nucleotides not matched to a gene: 7. The CDR3 is 16 residues long. Germline-derived CDR1 and CDR2 are SGHRS and YFSETQ. For the CDR3, the DNA is TGCGCCAGCAGCTGGGGACAGGGGGAAGGTGAAGAGACCCAGTACTTC. Translating gives CASSWGQGEGEETQYF.

About this clone: A read error may be the cause here, since a much bigger clone is one base away. V gene TRBV5-2 combines with J gene TRBJ1-5. TRBV5-2 is given as a pseudogene. The CDR3 consists of 15 residues. The chain's CDR3 is CASSRSDNSNQPQHF. The DNA of the CDR3 is TGTGCCAGCAGCCGGTCGGATAATAGCAATCAGCCCCAGCATTTT.

The chain has TRBV28 and TRBJ1-5; D not resolved. The germline V and J ends were trimmed by 3 bases and 6 bases, with 6 bases remaining between them. The CDR3 has 12 residues. Germline CDR1 MDHEN, CDR2 SYDVKM. CDR3 protein: CASSFESQPQHF. The CDR3, as DNA: TGTGCCAGCAGTTTTGAGTCTCAGCCCCAGCATTTT.

The V call is TRBV29-1, the J call TRBJ2-3; weak D call: TRBD2 (5 bases). Germline V gives CDR1 SQVTM, CDR2 ANQGSEA. V lost 4 bases and J 2 bases, leaving 13 bases between the germline ends. There are 14 residues in the CDR3. This CDR3 is CSVVSGLSTDTQYF. CDR3 nucleotides: TGCAGCGTTGTATCTGGACTCTCCACAGATACGCAGTATTTT.

This chain connects TRBV13 to TRBJ2-7; TRBD1 aligns across 12 bases. Germline values: CDR1 PRHDT, CDR2 FYEKMQ (reference sequence). This CDR3 spans 15 amino acids. J was trimmed by 4 bases and V by 1 base; bases with no gene match: 2. Here the CDR3 reads CASSLEGQGAYEQYF. DNA for the CDR3: TGTGCCAGCAGCTTAGAGGGACAGGGGGCGTACGAGCAGTACTTC.